In its sample, the clone carrying this T cell receptor (beta chain) was seen many times. What it recognizes is unknown. The data were taken from a study of neurological immune-mediated disorders. TCRdb processed the 5' RACE reads anew with MiXCR; each CDR3 protein has one entry. The sample comprises around 13,000 distinct CDR3 sequences, 6.5% to 8% of which are singletons, and approximately 25% rests with the top ten. Study-wide findings and caveats: Multiple sclerosis, the disease with the least TCR clonal expansion, fell below healthy controls, whereas HTLV-1-associated myelopathy showed the most.

Germline V CDR1 and CDR2: SEHNR, FQNEAQ (reference sequence). Trimming left V 7 bases short and J 7 bases short, with 13 bases between. The CDR3 length is 12 residues. The sorted-subset TCR libraries were prepared using about a million CD4+ or CD8+ T cells as the starting material. Sequencing was done on a sample of CD8+ T cells from blood. The origin of this receptor is a woman aged 40 to 50 in good health. This rearrangement joins TRBV7-9 to TRBJ2-5, with D hard to call. CDR3 sequence (DNA): TGTGCCAGCACCGATCGACCTGCGACCCAGTACTTC. Translated, it gives CASTDRPATQYF.